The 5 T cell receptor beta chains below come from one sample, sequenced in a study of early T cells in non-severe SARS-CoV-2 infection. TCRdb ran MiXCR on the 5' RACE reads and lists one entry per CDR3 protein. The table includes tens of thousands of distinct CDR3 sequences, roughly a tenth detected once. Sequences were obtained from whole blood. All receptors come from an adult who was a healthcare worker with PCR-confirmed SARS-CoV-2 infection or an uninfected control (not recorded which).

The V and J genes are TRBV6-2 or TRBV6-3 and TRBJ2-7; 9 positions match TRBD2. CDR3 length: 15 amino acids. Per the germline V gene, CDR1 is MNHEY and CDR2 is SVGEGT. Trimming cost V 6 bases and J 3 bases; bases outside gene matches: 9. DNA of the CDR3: TGTGCCAGCAGATCCGCAGCGGGAGGTTACTACGAGCAGTACTTC. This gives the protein CASRSAAGGYYEQYF.

The CDR3 spells CASSPETGSSYNEQFF. CDR3 nucleotide sequence: TGTGCCAGCAGCCCCGAAACTGGGAGCTCCTACAATGAGCAGTTCTTC. This chain joins TRBV7-9 and TRBJ2-1; the D gene is possibly TRBD2 (5 bases). Per the germline V gene, CDR1 is SEHNR and CDR2 is FQNEAQ (reference sequence). The CDR3 runs to 16 residues. Trimming pared 5 bases from V and 0 bases from J, leaving 14 bases between.

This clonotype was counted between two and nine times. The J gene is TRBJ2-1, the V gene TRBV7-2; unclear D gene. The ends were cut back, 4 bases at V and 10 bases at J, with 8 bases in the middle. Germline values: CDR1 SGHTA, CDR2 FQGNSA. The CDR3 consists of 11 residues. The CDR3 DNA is TGTGCCAGCAGCTCCCACCACGAGCAGTTCTTC. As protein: CASSSHHEQFF.

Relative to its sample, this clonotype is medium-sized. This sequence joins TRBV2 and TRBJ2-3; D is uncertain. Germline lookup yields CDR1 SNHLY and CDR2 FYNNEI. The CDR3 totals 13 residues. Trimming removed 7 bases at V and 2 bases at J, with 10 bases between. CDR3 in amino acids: CASTQENTDTQYF. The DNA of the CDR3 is TGTGCCAGCACTCAGGAGAACACAGATACGCAGTATTTT.

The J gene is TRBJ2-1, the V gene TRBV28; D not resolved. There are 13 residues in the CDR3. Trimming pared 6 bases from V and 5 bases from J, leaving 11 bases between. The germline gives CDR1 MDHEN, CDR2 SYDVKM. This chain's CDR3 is CASRPEINNEQFF. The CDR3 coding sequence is TGTGCCAGCAGACCCGAAATAAACAATGAGCAGTTCTTC.